This TCR beta chain is drawn from a study of blood T cell repertoires in COVID-19. Study information: Some COVID-19 samples were acute and others convalescent; all came from the United States, Italy and Spain. PBMCs, B-cell-depleted T cells, or T cells provided the cDNA or gDNA that made up the material.

The CDR3 is 11 amino acids. Germline V gives CDR1 SNHLY, CDR2 FYNNEI. Trimming left V 7 bases short and J 4 bases short, with 7 bases between. In the authors' methods: Reference gene primers were amplified, and this amplification served to estimate nucleated cell counts. Clones were read by immunoSEQ multiplex PCR, and TCRdb kept only the in-frame ones, dropping some. The V and J calls and the clone size are those of that table, but D and trimming were determined from the DNA. The sample holds 120,000 to 150,000 clones, about 80% seen once. The sample was peripheral blood. This clonotype was obtained from a human donor in a cohort sampled during active COVID-19. The chain is built from TRBV2 and TRBJ2-5; unclear D gene. CDR3 amino acids: CASIKLETQYF. CDR3 sequence (DNA): TGTGCCAGCATTAAGCTAGAGACCCAGTACTTC.